What follows describes a single T cell receptor (beta chain). Profiling relied on immunoSEQ multiplex PCR, and the TCRdb table lists in-frame clones only, not all of them. The sample includes approximately 89,000 clones, approximately 89% of them seen just once. Germline assignment: CDR1 SGHVS and CDR2 FQNEAQ. This CDR3 comprises 15 residues. V was pared by 0 bases and J by 0 bases, with 6 bases between. The sample belongs to a study of control samples from healthy donors and cancer patients. This clonotype was sampled from a man over 45 in good health. This chain joins TRBV7-8 and TRBJ2-4, with D possibly matching TRBD2 (5 bases). Sequencing was carried out using blood. CDR3 nucleotides: TGTGCCAGCAGCTTAGCCGGACTAGCCAAAAACATTCAGTACTTC. Its translation is CASSLAGLAKNIQYF.